What follows describes a single T cell receptor beta chain. This sample is part of a study of CD8+ T cells in alopecia areata. The treatment denotes: oral pan-JAK inhibitor, 5-10 mg twice daily. Extracted RNA was reverse transcribed into cDNA, the sequencing template. TCRdb's table, derived via immunoSEQ multiplex PCR, lists solely in-frame clones and lacks some. The sample contains roughly 99,000 clones, over 80% of which appear only once. With 3 bases clipped from V and 1 base from J, the junction kept 5 bases outside the gene matches. The CDR3 has 15 residues. Germline CDR1 is GTSNPN and CDR2 is SVGIG (reference sequence).

This chain connects TRBV30 to TRBJ2-2, with TRBD1 matching over 7 bases. The TCR originated in a human donor with alopecia areata. Source: CD8+ T cells sorted from blood, taken at week 24, from a patient treated with tofacitinib. DNA for the CDR3: TGTGCCTGGAGGCCGACAGGGTGGAACACCGGGGAGCTGTTTTTT. Translating gives CAWRPTGWNTGELFF.